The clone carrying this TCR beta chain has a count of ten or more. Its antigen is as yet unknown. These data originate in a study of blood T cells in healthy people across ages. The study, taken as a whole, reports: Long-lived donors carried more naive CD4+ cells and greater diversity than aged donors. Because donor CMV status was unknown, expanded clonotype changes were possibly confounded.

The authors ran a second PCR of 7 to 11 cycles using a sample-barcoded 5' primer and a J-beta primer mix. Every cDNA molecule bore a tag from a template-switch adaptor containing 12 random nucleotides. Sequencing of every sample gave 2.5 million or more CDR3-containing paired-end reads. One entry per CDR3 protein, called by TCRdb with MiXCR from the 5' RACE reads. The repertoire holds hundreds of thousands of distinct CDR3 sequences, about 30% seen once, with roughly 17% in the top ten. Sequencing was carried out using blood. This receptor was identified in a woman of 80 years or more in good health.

CDR3 coding DNA: TGTGCCAGCCGAGGACCCTCCTACAATGAGCAGTTCTTC. Translated, it gives CASRGPSYNEQFF. This chain joins TRBV12-3 or TRBV12-4 and TRBJ2-1; D is undetermined. Trimming pared 8 bases from V and 0 bases from J, leaving 8 bases between. This CDR3 comprises 13 residues.